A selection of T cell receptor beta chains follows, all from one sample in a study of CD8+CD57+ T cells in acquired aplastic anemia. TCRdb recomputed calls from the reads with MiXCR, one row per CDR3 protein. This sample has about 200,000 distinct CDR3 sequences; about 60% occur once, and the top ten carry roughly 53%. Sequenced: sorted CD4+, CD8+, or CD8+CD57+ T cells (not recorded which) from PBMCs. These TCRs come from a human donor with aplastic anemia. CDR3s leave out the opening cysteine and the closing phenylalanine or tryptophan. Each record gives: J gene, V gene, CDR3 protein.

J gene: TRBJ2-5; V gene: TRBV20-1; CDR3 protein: SASVGGLAGGETQY
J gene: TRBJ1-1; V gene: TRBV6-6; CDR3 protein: ASSYSSGDTEAF
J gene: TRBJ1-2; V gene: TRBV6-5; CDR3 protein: ATTRGQGNYGYT
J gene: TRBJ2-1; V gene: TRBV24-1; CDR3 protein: ATSDSVLGARDWGQF
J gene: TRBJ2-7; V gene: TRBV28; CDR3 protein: ASSSGTSGRARLEQY
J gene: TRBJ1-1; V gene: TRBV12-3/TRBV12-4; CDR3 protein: ASRGRETEAF
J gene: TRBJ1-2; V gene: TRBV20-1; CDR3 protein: SASQGSGLNDYGYT
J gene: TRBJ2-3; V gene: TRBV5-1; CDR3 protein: ASSLAAGGLTDTQY
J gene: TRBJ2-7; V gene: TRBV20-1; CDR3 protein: SARDPRQGNYEQY
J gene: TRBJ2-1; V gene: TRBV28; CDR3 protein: ASSGLSRQHNEQF
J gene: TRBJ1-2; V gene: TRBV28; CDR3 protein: ASSYGRGGNYGYT